The subject of this entry is one T cell receptor beta chain. Its recognized antigen is unknown. The input lacks base qualities; no much larger clone sits a single base away. These data are taken from a study of T cell changes during pregnancy in multiple sclerosis (dated by TCRdb to between 2017 and 2020). About the study as a whole: In women with multiple sclerosis, the researchers looked at how the T cell repertoire shifted as pregnancy progressed.

The library was made by the immunoSEQ multiplex PCR assay. TCRdb carries this immuneACCESS record with in-frame sequences only. Its versions omit some clonotypes, under half of them owing to an unresolved V gene in the studies checked, with the rest unexplained. For this sample there are about 93,000 clones; 92% appear just once. The top ten hold about 2% of the sample. Counted from cysteine to phenylalanine, this CDR3 has 15 amino acids. This entry keeps only the CDR3 DNA: 45 bases, framed from base 1. A distance of 16 bases separates the germline ends of V and J, which lose 6 bases and 3 bases respectively. The germline V gene supplies CDR1 MNHNS and CDR2 SASEGT.

The specimen was peripheral blood, collected after pregnancy. The chain is assembled from TRBV6-1 and TRBJ2-3; the D region possibly corresponds to TRBD1 (7 bases align). The sequence came from a female donor with multiple sclerosis, enrolled in a pregnancy study. The nucleotide sequence reads TGTGCCAGCAGGCGAGACAGGGACTTAACAGATACGCAGTATTTT. Translated, it gives CASRRDRDLTDTQYF.